This TCR beta chain was identified during a study of cytomegalovirus exposure and HLA in healthy donors. Points from the study as a whole: Reports state that TCR beta sequences accurately predicted most subjects' HLA-A and HLA-B alleles. The classifier was said to identify cytomegalovirus status with high specificity and sensitivity. Earlier analysis looked at TCR beta V segments, and most were productive about 87% or about 30% of the time.

The CDR3 length is 15 residues. Unmatched junction bases numbered 7, after V lost 5 bases and J lost 5 bases. CDR1 is LNHDA, CDR2 SQIVND, per germline (reference sequence). Healthy bone marrow donors made up the donors. A remark on this clone: Its antigen is undetermined.

Researchers ran the PCR with 60 Vbeta and 13 Jbeta primers. Assay used: immunoSEQ multiplex PCR; TCRdb lists only in-frame clones, some missing. The repertoire consists of more than 65,000 clones, with about 79% occurring once and the leading ten covering 5.9%. The TCR originated in a man aged 18 to 35 in good health and CMV-seropositive. Sequencing input: PBMCs. V and J are TRBV19 and TRBJ2-1, with 9 bases aligning to TRBD1. Here the CDR3 reads CASSLWTGEHNEQFF. CDR3 coding DNA: TGTGCCAGTAGTCTTTGGACAGGGGAGCACAATGAGCAGTTCTTC.